The clone carrying this T cell receptor (beta chain) was observed many times. V lost 7 bases to trimming and J lost 8 bases, with 11 bases between them. Germline values: CDR1 DFQATT, CDR2 SNEGSKA (reference sequence). This CDR3 region has 11 residues. This sample was taken from a study of early T cells in non-severe SARS-CoV-2 infection. TCRdb independently ran MiXCR on the 5' RACE reads; one entry per CDR3 protein. The sample includes tens of thousands of distinct CDR3 sequences, about 9.1% of them seen just once. The clonotype was recovered from an adult who was a healthcare worker with PCR-confirmed SARS-CoV-2 infection or an uninfected control (not recorded which). The sample consisted of whole blood. The chain couples TRBV20-1 to TRBJ1-4, with D hard to call. The CDR3 DNA is TGCAGTGGGGTCCTAAAAGAAAAACTGTTTTTT. This sequence encodes CSGVLKEKLFF.